This T cell receptor beta chain came from a study of immune cell composition in non-small cell lung cancer. Study-level results: Clones >0.5% enriched in tumour were rarer in adenocarcinoma (roughly 35%) than squamous (around 75%).

The CDR3 has 15 residues. V lost 0 bases to trimming and J lost 9 bases, with 16 bases between them. Germline loops: CDR1 SGDLS, CDR2 YYNGEE. Measured with immunoSEQ multiplex PCR; TCRdb has only the in-frame clones, and not every one. Of about 3,500 clones listed, over 60% are singletons. Normal lung was taken at the farthest possible site, at least 3 cm from tumour. Concerning this clone itself: Its antigen is undetermined.

This TCR came from a human donor with non-small cell lung cancer. J is TRBJ2-1 and V is TRBV9; perhaps TRBD1 as D (5 bases). Sequenced: non-adjacent lung tissue. The DNA for the CDR3 is TGTGCCAGCAGCGTAGGGGCTAACGGGCAGGGTGAGCAGTTCTTC. Translated: CASSVGANGQGEQFF.